Below, 12 T cell receptor beta chains from the same sample are listed, as sequenced in a study of blood T cell repertoires in COVID-19. Sequencing used immunoSEQ multiplex PCR; TCRdb keeps in-frame clones, though not all of them. The data show roughly 280,000 clones, approximately 89% seen once. Sequencing was carried out using PBMCs or T cells enriched from blood (not recorded which). Every receptor here comes from a woman aged 60-75 years who had recovered from COVID-19.

The V and J genes are TRBV14 and TRBJ1-2, with D perhaps matching TRBD1 (5 bases). There are 14 residues in the CDR3. With 1 base removed from V and 4 bases from J, the gap between germline ends came to 10 bases. Germline V CDR1 and CDR2: SGHDN, FVKESK. The chain's CDR3 is CASSQVGGLYGYTF. In DNA, the CDR3 is TGTGCCAGCAGCCAAGTGGGGGGACTCTATGGCTACACCTTC.

The chain joins TRBV27 to TRBJ2-1; a weak D match, TRBD1 (5 bases). This CDR3 contains 20 residues. The germline V and J ends were trimmed by 5 bases and 0 bases, with 26 bases remaining between them. CDR1 is MNHEY, CDR2 SMNVEV, per germline (reference sequence). The DNA of the CDR3 is TGTGCCAGCAGTACGAGACAGCTTAGGGCTACCGCTCGCTCCTACAATGAGCAGTTCTTC. It yields the protein CASSTRQLRATARSYNEQFF.

This clone has just a few counts. This sequence joins TRBV27 and TRBJ2-7; D possibly corresponds to TRBD1 (5 bases). Germline loops: CDR1 MNHEY, CDR2 SMNVEV (reference sequence). CDR3 size: 14 residues. Trimming took 5 bases from V and 4 from J, leaving 15 bases between them. The CDR3 loop is CASSLRVLGYEQYF. For the CDR3, the DNA is TGTGCCAGCAGTCTCAGGGTGCTGGGGTACGAGCAGTACTTC.

As for this clone: Within the sample, other DNA sequences also encode this same CDR3. The CDR3 sequence: CASSPQGSGNTIYF. In DNA, the CDR3 is TGTGCCAGCAGTCCCCAGGGATCTGGAAACACCATATATTTT. The V call is TRBV6-5, the J call TRBJ1-3, with D maybe TRBD1 (5 bases). The CDR3 consists of 14 residues. From germline, CDR1 is MNHEY and CDR2 SVGAGI. V dropped 5 bases and J dropped 1 base, with 9 bases sitting between them.

The rearrangement links TRBV5-1 to TRBJ2-1, with TRBD1 as a possible D gene (6 bases). V was pared by 1 base and J by 2 bases, with 7 bases between. Germline CDR1 and CDR2: SGHRS and YFSETQ. The CDR3 extends over 14 amino acids. CDR3 sequence: CASSLSGAYNEQFF. In DNA, the CDR3 is TGCGCCAGCAGCTTGTCAGGGGCCTACAATGAGCAGTTCTTC.

The chain joins TRBV6-1 to TRBJ1-2; D possibly corresponds to TRBD1 (5 bases). Germline CDR1 reads MNHNS; CDR2 reads SASEGT. The CDR3 spans 13 residues. With 2 bases removed from V and 6 bases from J, the gap between germline ends came to 10 bases. The CDR3 is CASSERGQNGYTF. CDR3 sequence (DNA): TGTGCCAGCAGTGAAAGGGGCCAAAATGGCTACACCTTC.

This clone was counted once. This chain uses TRBV30 with TRBJ2-3, with TRBD2 matching 8 bases. V lost 2 bases to trimming and J lost 6 bases; unmatched junction nucleotides: 7. Per the germline V gene, CDR1 is GTSNPN and CDR2 is SVGIG (reference sequence). The CDR3 is 14 amino acids. The CDR3 region is CAWSLGLAGDTQYF. The CDR3 DNA reads as TGTGCCTGGAGTCTAGGACTAGCAGGGGATACGCAGTATTTT.

This chain connects TRBV7-9 to TRBJ1-2, with 9 positions matching TRBD1. Germline assignment: CDR1 SEHNR and CDR2 FQNEAQ (reference sequence). The J segment lost 7 bases and the V segment lost 4 bases, leaving 10 bases of the junction unmatched. This CDR3 has 15 residues. CDR3: CASSSPRTGDRGYTF. The CDR3 coding sequence is TGTGCCAGCAGCTCCCCCCGGACAGGGGATCGTGGCTACACCTTC. Full variable domain (rest looked up from reference TRBV7-9 and TRBJ1-2): DTGVSQNPRHKITKRGQNVTFRCDPISEHNRLYWYRQTLGQGPEFLTYFQNEAQLEKSRLLSDRFSAERPKGSFSTLEIQRTEQGDSAMYLCASSSPRTGDRGYTFGSGTRLTVV.

This chain links TRBV24-1 with TRBJ2-7; weak D call: TRBD2 (5 bases). This CDR3 has 12 residues. Per the germline V gene, CDR1 is KGHDR and CDR2 is SFDVKD. The V end lost 9 bases, the J end lost 2 bases, and 10 bases lay between the germline ends. CDR3 amino acids: CATSDGTYEQYF. In DNA, the CDR3 is TGTGCCACCTCTGACGGGACCTACGAGCAGTACTTC.

This chain links TRBV28 with TRBJ2-1; D not certain. Per germline, CDR1 MDHEN and CDR2 SYDVKM. V was cut by 9 bases and J by 6 bases, with 21 bases left in between. The CDR3 has 15 residues. CDR3 sequence (DNA): TGTGCCAGTACGGGTGCCGATAGTACGTTCAATGAGCAGTTCTTC. Translated, it gives CASTGADSTFNEQFF.

V gene TRBV12-5 combines with J gene TRBJ1-2; TRBD1 matches 7 bases. Germline values: CDR1 LGHNT, CDR2 FRNRAP. This CDR3 has 13 amino acids. The V gene end was trimmed by 6 bases and the J gene end by 4 bases; junction bases not matched to a gene: 5. The CDR3 coding sequence is TGTGCTAGTGGACAACAGGGGATCTATGGCTACACCTTC. Its protein product is CASGQQGIYGYTF.

The V call is TRBV6-4, the J call TRBJ1-5; the D is unclear. Germline V CDR1 and CDR2: MRHNA, SNTAGT. With 3 bases removed from V and 9 bases from J, the gap between germline ends came to 12 bases. This CDR3 has 13 amino acids. CDR3 sequence reads: CASSESGDTPQHF. As DNA, the CDR3 is TGTGCCAGCAGTGAATCCGGCGACACGCCCCAGCATTTT.